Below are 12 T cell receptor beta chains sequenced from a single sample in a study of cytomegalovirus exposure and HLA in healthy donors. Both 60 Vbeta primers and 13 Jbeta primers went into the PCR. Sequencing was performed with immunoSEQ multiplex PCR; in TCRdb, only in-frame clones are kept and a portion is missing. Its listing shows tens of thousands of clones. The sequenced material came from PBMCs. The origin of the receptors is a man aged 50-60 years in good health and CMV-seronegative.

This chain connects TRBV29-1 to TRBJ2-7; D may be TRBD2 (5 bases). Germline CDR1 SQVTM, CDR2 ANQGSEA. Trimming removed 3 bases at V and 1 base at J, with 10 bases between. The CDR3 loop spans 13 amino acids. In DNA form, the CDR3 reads TGCAGCGTTGACCGGGGAAAGTCCTACGAGCAGTACTTC. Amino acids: CSVDRGKSYEQYF.

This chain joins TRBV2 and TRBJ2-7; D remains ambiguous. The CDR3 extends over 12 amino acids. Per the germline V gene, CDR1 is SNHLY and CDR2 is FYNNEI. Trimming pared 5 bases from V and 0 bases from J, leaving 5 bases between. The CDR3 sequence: CASSLISYEQYF. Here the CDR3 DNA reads TGTGCCAGCAGTTTAATCTCCTACGAGCAGTACTTC.

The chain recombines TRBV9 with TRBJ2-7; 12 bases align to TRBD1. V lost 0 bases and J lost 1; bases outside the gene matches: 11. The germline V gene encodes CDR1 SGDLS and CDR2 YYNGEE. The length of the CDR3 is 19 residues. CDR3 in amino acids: CASSVVGGQGAYISYEQYF. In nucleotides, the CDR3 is TGTGCCAGCAGCGTAGTAGGGGGACAGGGGGCTTACATTTCCTACGAGCAGTACTTC.

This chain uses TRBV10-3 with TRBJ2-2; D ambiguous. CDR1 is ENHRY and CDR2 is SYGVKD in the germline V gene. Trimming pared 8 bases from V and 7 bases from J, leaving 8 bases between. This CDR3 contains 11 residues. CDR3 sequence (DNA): TGTGCCATCGGTAGAAACGGGGAGCTGTTTTTT. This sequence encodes CAIGRNGELFF.

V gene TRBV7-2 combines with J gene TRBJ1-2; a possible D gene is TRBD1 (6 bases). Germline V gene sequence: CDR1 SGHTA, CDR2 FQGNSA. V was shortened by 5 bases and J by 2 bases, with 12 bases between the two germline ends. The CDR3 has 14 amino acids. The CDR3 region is CASSPQGLNYGYTF. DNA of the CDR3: TGTGCCAGCAGCCCCCAGGGGTTGAACTATGGCTACACCTTC. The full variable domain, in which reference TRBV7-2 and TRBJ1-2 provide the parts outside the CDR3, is GAGVSQSPSNKVTEKGKDVELRCDPISGHTALYWYRQSLGQGLEFLIYFQGNSAPDKSGLPSDRFSAERTGGSVSTLTIQRTQQEDSAVYLCASSPQGLNYGYTFGSGTRLTVV.

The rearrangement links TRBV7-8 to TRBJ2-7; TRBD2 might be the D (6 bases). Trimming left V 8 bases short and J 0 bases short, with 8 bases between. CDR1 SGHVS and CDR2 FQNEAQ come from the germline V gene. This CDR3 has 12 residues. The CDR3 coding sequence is TGTGCCAGCGGGGGGTCCTCCTACGAGCAGTACTTC. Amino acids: CASGGSSYEQYF.

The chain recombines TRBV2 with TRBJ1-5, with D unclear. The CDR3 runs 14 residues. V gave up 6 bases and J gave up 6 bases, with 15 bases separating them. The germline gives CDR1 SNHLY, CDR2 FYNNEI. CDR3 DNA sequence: TGTGCCAGCAGGCTAGGAATGAGGAGTCAGCCCCAGCATTTT. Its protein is CASRLGMRSQPQHF.

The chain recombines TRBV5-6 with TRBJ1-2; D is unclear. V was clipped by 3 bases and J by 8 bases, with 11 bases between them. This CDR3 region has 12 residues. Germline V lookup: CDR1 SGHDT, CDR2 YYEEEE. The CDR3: CASSYTSRGYTF. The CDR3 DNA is TGTGCCAGCAGCTATACTTCACGGGGCTACACCTTC.

CDR3 bases: TGTGCCAGCAGTGAACACAGGGAGTTGGAGACCCAGTACTTC. Amino acid sequence: CASSEHRELETQYF. The V and J genes are TRBV25-1 and TRBJ2-5; D may be TRBD1 (6 bases). Germline loops: CDR1 MGHDK, CDR2 SYGVNS. This CDR3 has 14 residues. Trimming removed 2 bases from V and 5 bases from J, with 12 bases in between.

The CDR3 loop is CASTPLPGQGGNEQFF. CDR3 nucleotide sequence: TGTGCCAGCACCCCCCTCCCGGGACAGGGTGGCAATGAGCAGTTCTTC. This chain links TRBV27 with TRBJ2-1; TRBD1 matches at 9 bases. CDR3 size: 16 residues. Germline V gene sequence: CDR1 MNHEY, CDR2 SMNVEV (reference sequence). V trimming: 7 bases; J trimming: 6 bases; junction bases outside the gene matches: 13.

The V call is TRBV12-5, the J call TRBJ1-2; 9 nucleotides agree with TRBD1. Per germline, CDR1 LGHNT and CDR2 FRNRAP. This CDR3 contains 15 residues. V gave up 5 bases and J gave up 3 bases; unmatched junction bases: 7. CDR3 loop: CASGPGTGSDYGYTF. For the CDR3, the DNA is TGTGCTAGTGGTCCGGGGACAGGGTCGGACTATGGCTACACCTTC.

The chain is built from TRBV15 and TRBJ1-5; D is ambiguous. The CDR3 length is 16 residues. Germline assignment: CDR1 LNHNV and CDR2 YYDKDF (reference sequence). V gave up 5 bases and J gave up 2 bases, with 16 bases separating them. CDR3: CATSGLTSSGNQPQHF. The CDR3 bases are TGTGCCACCAGCGGGTTGACAAGTAGTGGCAATCAGCCCCAGCATTTT.